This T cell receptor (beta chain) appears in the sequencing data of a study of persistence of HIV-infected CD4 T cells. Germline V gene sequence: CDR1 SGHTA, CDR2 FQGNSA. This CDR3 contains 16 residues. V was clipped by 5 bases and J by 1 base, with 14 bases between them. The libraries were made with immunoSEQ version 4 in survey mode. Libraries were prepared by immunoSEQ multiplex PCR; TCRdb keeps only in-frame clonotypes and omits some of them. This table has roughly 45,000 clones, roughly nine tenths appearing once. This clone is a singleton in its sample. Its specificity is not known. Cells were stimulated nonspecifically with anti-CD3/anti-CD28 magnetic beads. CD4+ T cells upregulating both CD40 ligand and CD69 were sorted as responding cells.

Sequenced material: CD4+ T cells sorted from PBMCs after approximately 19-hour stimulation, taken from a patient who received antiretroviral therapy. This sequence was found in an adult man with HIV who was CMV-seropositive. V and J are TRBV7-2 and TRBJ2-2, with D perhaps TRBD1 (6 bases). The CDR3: CASSPPGVRNTGELFF. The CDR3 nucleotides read TGTGCCAGCAGCCCTCCAGGGGTTAGGAACACCGGGGAGCTGTTTTTT.